This record looks at one T cell receptor (beta chain) sequence and its context. Its antigen is undetermined. Using its own MiXCR run on the reads, TCRdb lists one record per CDR3 protein. The table shows some 21,000 distinct CDR3 sequences, with around 47% occurring only once. These data are taken from a study of type 1 regulatory T cells. Study background: An in vitro protocol generated T-allo10, a Tr1-enriched, alloantigen-specific CD4 T cell product.

Germline V lookup: CDR1 MNHNS, CDR2 SASEGT. Between the trimmed V and J ends, which lost 2 bases and 5 bases, there was a span of 6 bases. The CDR3 covers 12 residues. This chain joins TRBV6-1 and TRBJ2-5, with a tentative D call TRBD2 (5 bases). The receptor comes from a human donor in good health. Sample: cultured T cells, either the whole culture or a sorted T cell fraction (not recorded which). The DNA for the CDR3 is TGTGCCAGCAGTGAAAGGAGGGAGACCCAGTACTTC. This gives the protein CASSERRETQYF.